The rows below give T cell receptor beta chains drawn from one sample of a study of OX40 agonist ivuxolimab in advanced cancers. TCRdb's copy holds only in-frame clones and misses some; the assay was immunoSEQ multiplex PCR. The repertoire holds 30,000 to 40,000 clones, with 65% to 85% as singletons. This material consisted of CD4+ or CD8+ T cells sorted from blood, taken in a trial of the OX40 agonist ivuxolimab. The receptor source for this set is an adult with an advanced solid tumor such as melanoma, head and neck, liver or kidney cancer. Both conserved end residues are part of each CDR3. A D gene is named only where the DNA matches it firmly. Clone size is not always given. Where it is, it says once, few, many or a class for expanded clones.

cdr3_aa cdr3_nt d_call j_call clone_size v_call
CSVPGTDLYEQYF TGCAGCGTACCCGGGACAGATCTCTACGAGCAGTACTTC TRBD1 TRBJ2-7 - TRBV29-1
CASSLWRAPTEQYF TGTGCCAGCAGCCTTTGGCGGGCTCCTACGGAGCAGTACTTC - TRBJ2-7 - TRBV7-2
CATSSELAGITDTQYF TGTGCCACCAGCAGTGAACTAGCGGGGATCACAGATACGCAGTATTTT TRBD2 TRBJ2-3 - TRBV15
CASSISGTGDYEQYF TGTGCCAGCAGTATCTCCGGGACAGGGGACTACGAGCAGTACTTC TRBD1 TRBJ2-7 - TRBV6-1
CASRPDRGAGELFF TGTGCCAGCAGACCTGACAGGGGGGCCGGGGAGCTGTTTTTT TRBD1 TRBJ2-2 - TRBV6-5
CASSQVGVGGPNYEQYF TGTGCCAGCAGCCAAGTAGGAGTGGGAGGGCCCAACTACGAGCAGTACTTC TRBD2 TRBJ2-7 - TRBV4-2
CASMGTSGNNEQFF TGTGCCAGCATGGGGACTAGCGGGAACAATGAGCAGTTCTTC TRBD2 TRBJ2-1 - TRBV2
CASSLGDDYEQYF TGTGCCAGCAGCTTAGGGGACGACTACGAGCAGTACTTC - TRBJ2-7 - TRBV11-2
CASSELAGGVNEQFF TGTGCCAGCAGTGAACTAGCGGGAGGCGTCAATGAGCAGTTCTTC TRBD2 TRBJ2-1 - TRBV6-1
CSVEDGANYGYTF TGCAGCGTTGAAGATGGAGCGAACTATGGCTACACCTTC - TRBJ1-2 - TRBV29-1
CASSSSGGTPGELFF TGTGCCAGCAGCTCCTCAGGGGGCACCCCCGGGGAGCTGTTTTTT TRBD1 TRBJ2-2 - TRBV7-9
CASSLQGTGANVLTF TGTGCCAGCAGTCTACAGGGTACTGGGGCCAACGTCCTGACTTTC - TRBJ2-6 - TRBV2
CASSFRGLRTEAFF TGTGCCAGCAGTTTCAGGGGGCTGAGGACTGAAGCTTTCTTT TRBD1 TRBJ1-1 - TRBV6-5
CASSFYGGPYEQYF TGTGCCAGCAGCTTTTACGGGGGCCCCTACGAGCAGTACTTC - TRBJ2-7 once TRBV7-2
CASSFQGAYGYTF TGTGCCAGCAGTTTTCAGGGGGCCTATGGCTACACCTTC TRBD1 TRBJ1-2 - TRBV27
CASRSSGSSYNEQFF TGTGCCAGCAGGTCAAGCGGGAGCTCCTACAATGAGCAGTTCTTC TRBD2 TRBJ2-1 once TRBV9
CASSQKTGHRGTNEKLFF TGTGCCAGCAGCCAGAAGACAGGGCACCGAGGAACTAATGAAAAACTGTTTTTT TRBD1 TRBJ1-4 - TRBV11-2
CASRNLAGEFYEQYF TGTGCCAGCAGAAACCTAGCGGGAGAGTTCTACGAGCAGTACTTC TRBD2 TRBJ2-7 - TRBV27
CASSLGSSYEQYF TGTGCCAGCAGCTTAGGGTCATCCTACGAGCAGTACTTC - TRBJ2-7 few TRBV5-4
CASSSSGTSGGEGDTQYF TGCGCCAGCAGCTCCTCCGGGACTAGCGGGGGGGAGGGAGATACGCAGTATTTT TRBD2 TRBJ2-3 - TRBV5-1
CASSSGTVNTEAFF TGTGCCAGCAGTTCCGGGACGGTGAACACTGAAGCTTTCTTT - TRBJ1-1 few TRBV6-5
CASSFGTAYEQYF TGTGCCAGCAGTTTCGGGACAGCCTACGAGCAGTACTTC TRBD1 TRBJ2-7 - TRBV27
CARYQVALHF TGTGCCAGATATCAAGTCGCCCTCCACTTT - TRBJ1-6 - TRBV6-5
CASSQDRYTSEEETEAFF TGTGCCAGCAGCCAAGATCGGTACACCTCCGAGGAGGAGACTGAAGCTTTCTTT - TRBJ1-1 - TRBV14
CSVAAGAYGYTF TGCAGCGTTGCCGCAGGGGCCTATGGCTACACCTTC - TRBJ1-2 few TRBV29-1
CASSFNSGGQVDTQYF TGTGCCAGCAGTTTCAATAGCGGGGGGCAGGTAGATACGCAGTATTTT TRBD2 TRBJ2-3 few TRBV28
CASSAGTGGSYEQYF TGTGCCAGCAGCGCTGGGACAGGGGGCTCCTACGAGCAGTACTTC TRBD1 TRBJ2-7 - TRBV6-1
CASSTREENTGELFF TGTGCCAGCAGTACTAGGGAGGAAAACACCGGGGAGCTGTTTTTT - TRBJ2-2 - TRBV27
CSVPLGGKTEAFF TGCAGCGTCCCGCTAGGGGGTAAGACTGAAGCTTTCTTT - TRBJ1-1 few TRBV29-1
CASSPRQGADEAFF TGCGCCAGCAGCCCCCGACAGGGGGCGGATGAAGCTTTCTTT TRBD1 TRBJ1-1 few TRBV4-3
CASSQARGPQHF TGCGCCAGCAGCCAAGCGCGAGGTCCCCAGCATTTT - TRBJ1-5 - TRBV4-1
CASRGLAFGSTYEQYF TGTGCCAGCAGGGGACTAGCGTTCGGGAGTACCTACGAGCAGTACTTC TRBD2 TRBJ2-7 - TRBV2
CASSEGWDPDYEQYF TGTGCCAGTAGTGAGGGGTGGGACCCCGACTACGAGCAGTACTTC - TRBJ2-7 - TRBV19
CASSLRTYTGGSSYEQYF TGTGCCAGCAGCTTACGTACCTATACGGGCGGCAGCTCCTACGAGCAGTACTTC - TRBJ2-7 - TRBV5-7
CASSTGHPTTKNIQYF TGTGCCAGCAGCACAGGGCACCCCACGACCAAAAACATTCAGTACTTC - TRBJ2-4 - TRBV7-9
CASSLVPGGKYEQYF TGTGCCAGCAGCTTGGTCCCAGGGGGAAAGTATGAGCAGTACTTC TRBD1 TRBJ2-7 - TRBV5-5
CAISDRDYEQYF TGTGCCATCAGTGACCGGGACTACGAGCAGTACTTC - TRBJ2-7 - TRBV10-3
CASTSGVNTGELFF TGTGCCAGCACCAGCGGGGTTAACACCGGGGAGCTGTTTTTT TRBD2 TRBJ2-2 - TRBV27
CASSKLTTGSPYEQYF TGTGCCAGTAGTAAACTGACGACAGGGAGTCCCTACGAGCAGTACTTC TRBD1 TRBJ2-7 - TRBV19
CASTREGSYEQYF TGTGCCAGCACCCGGGAGGGCTCCTACGAGCAGTACTTC TRBD2 TRBJ2-7 once TRBV28
CATSRQGGNQPQHF TGTGCCACCAGCCGCCAGGGGGGAAATCAGCCCCAGCATTTT TRBD1 TRBJ1-5 - TRBV15
CASSFDGPLYNEQFF TGTGCCAGCAGCTTCGACGGGCCCCTTTACAATGAGCAGTTCTTC - TRBJ2-1 - TRBV7-9
CASSHMDGLYEQYF TGTGCCAGCAGTCACATGGACGGACTCTACGAGCAGTACTTC - TRBJ2-7 - TRBV2
CASSLLGTGAHTQYF TGTGCCAGCAGTTTATTGGGGACAGGGGCACATACGCAGTATTTT TRBD1 TRBJ2-3 - TRBV27
CASSMTGDSNQPQHF TGTGCCAGTAGTATGACAGGGGATAGCAATCAGCCCCAGCATTTT TRBD1 TRBJ1-5 - TRBV19
CASSQDAGGTEAFF TGTGCCAGCAGCCAAGATGCGGGGGGCACTGAAGCTTTCTTT - TRBJ1-1 - TRBV14
CAWSSGSGYGYTF TGTGCCTGGAGTAGTGGCTCCGGATATGGCTACACCTTC - TRBJ1-2 - TRBV30
CASSTTTGPAQGAQHF TGTGCCAGCAGCACGACTACAGGGCCAGCTCAGGGAGCCCAGCATTTT - TRBJ1-5 - TRBV7-9
CSVDAGAGELFF TGCAGCGTTGATGCGGGGGCCGGGGAGCTGTTTTTT TRBD2 TRBJ2-2 - TRBV29-1
CASSQGGLAGDTQYF TGCGCCAGCAGCCAAGGTGGACTAGCCGGAGATACGCAGTATTTT TRBD2 TRBJ2-3 - TRBV4-1